This T cell receptor beta chain was captured by sequencing in a study of blood T cells in healthy people across ages. PCR was performed a second time for about 6 to 11 cycles using a sample-barcoded 5' primer and a J-beta primer mix. TCRdb independently ran MiXCR on the 5' RACE reads; one entry per CDR3 protein. The sample holds roughly 1,500,000 distinct CDR3 sequences, about 43% seen once. Study outcomes and limitations: Samples with more naive T cells showed higher observed beta diversity.

In germline, CDR1 is SNHLY, CDR2 FYNNEI. The CDR3 consists of 14 residues. The trim removed 4 bases at V and 5 bases at J, leaving 7 bases unmatched. This clonotype was counted only a few times. Its antigen is still unknown. The V and J genes are TRBV2 and TRBJ1-2; 7 nucleotides line up with TRBD1. The sequence was collected from a woman aged 18-29 years in good health. Sequencing was carried out using blood. DNA for the CDR3: TGTGCCAGCAGTGCTACAGGGGTAGGGTATGGCTACACCTTC. Residues: CASSATGVGYGYTF.